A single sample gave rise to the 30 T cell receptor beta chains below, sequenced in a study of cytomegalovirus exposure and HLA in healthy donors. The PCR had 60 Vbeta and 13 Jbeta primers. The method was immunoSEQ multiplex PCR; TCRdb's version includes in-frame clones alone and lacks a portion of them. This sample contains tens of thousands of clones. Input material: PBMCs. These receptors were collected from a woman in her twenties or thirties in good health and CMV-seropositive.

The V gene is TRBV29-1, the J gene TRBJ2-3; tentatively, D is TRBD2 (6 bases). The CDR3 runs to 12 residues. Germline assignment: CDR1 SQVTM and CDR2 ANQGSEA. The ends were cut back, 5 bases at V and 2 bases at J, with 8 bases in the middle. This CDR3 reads CSVRDFTDTQYF. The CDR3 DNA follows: TGCAGCGTTCGGGACTTCACAGATACGCAGTATTTT.

The CDR3 loop is CASTPEWENGNTIYF. CDR3 in DNA: TGTGCCAGCACTCCGGAGTGGGAGAATGGAAACACCATATATTTT. V usage is TRBV4-2 and J usage is TRBJ1-3; the D is unclear. V was shortened by 7 bases and J by 3 bases, with 16 bases between the two germline ends. In germline, CDR1 is LGHNA, CDR2 YNFKEQ. This CDR3 contains 15 residues.

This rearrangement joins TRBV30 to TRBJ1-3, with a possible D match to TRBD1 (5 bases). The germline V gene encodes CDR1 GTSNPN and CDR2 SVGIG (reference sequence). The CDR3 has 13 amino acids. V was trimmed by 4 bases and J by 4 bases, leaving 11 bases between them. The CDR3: CAWTSGNGNTIYF. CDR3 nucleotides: TGTGCCTGGACTTCAGGGAACGGAAACACCATATATTTT.

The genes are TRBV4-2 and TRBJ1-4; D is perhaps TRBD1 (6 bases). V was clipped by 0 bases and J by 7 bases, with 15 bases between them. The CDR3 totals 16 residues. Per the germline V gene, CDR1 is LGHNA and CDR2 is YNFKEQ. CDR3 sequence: CASSQDVGGPPEKLFF. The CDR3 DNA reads TGTGCCAGCAGCCAAGATGTGGGGGGGCCGCCTGAAAAACTGTTTTTT.

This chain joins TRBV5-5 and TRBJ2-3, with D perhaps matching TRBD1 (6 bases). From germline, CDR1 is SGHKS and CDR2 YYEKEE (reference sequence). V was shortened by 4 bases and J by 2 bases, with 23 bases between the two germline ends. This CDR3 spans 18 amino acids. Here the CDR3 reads CASSVRGAKGVYTDTQYF. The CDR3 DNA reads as TGTGCCAGCAGCGTGAGGGGAGCAAAGGGGGTATACACAGATACGCAGTATTTT.

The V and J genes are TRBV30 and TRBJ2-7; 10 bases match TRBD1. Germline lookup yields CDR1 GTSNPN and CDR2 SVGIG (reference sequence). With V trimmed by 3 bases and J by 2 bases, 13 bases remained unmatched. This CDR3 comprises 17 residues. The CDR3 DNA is TGTGCCTGGAGCCTAGAAATCCGGGACAGGGGCACCTACGAGCAGTACTTC. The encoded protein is CAWSLEIRDRGTYEQYF. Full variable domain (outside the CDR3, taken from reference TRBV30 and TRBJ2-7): SQTIHQWPATLVQPVGSPLSLECTVEGTSNPNLYWYRQAAGRGLQLLFYSVGIGQISSEVPQNLSASRPQDRQFILSSKKLLLSDSGFYLCAWSLEIRDRGTYEQYFGPGTRLTVT.

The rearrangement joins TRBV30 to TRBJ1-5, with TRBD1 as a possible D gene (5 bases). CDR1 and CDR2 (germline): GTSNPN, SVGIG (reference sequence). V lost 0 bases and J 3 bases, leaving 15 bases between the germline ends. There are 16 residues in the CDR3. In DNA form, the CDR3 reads TGTGCCTGGAGTGTATCCAGGGAGGTCAACAATCAGCCCCAGCATTTT. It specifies CAWSVSREVNNQPQHF. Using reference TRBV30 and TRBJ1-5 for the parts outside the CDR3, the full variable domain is SQTIHQWPATLVQPVGSPLSLECTVEGTSNPNLYWYRQAAGRGLQLLFYSVGIGQISSEVPQNLSASRPQDRQFILSSKKLLLSDSGFYLCAWSVSREVNNQPQHFGDGTRLSIL.

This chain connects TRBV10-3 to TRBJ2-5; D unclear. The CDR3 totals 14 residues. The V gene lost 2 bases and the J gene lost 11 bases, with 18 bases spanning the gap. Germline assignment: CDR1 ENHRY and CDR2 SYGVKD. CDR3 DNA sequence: TGTGCCATCAGTGAGCCCTACCAGACTGCGGAGCAGTACTTC. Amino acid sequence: CAISEPYQTAEQYF.

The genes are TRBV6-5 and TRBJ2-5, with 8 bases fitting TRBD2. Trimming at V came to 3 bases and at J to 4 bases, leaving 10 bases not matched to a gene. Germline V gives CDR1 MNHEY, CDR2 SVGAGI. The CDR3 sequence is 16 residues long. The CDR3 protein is CASSYGSGGGLETQYF. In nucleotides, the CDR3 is TGTGCCAGCAGTTATGGAAGCGGCGGGGGGTTAGAGACCCAGTACTTC.

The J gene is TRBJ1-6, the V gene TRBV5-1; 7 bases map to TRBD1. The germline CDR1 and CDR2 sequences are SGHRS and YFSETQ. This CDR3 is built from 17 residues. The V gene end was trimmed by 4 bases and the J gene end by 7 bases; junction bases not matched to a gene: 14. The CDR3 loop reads CASSLRSNNRGNSPLHF. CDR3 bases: TGCGCCAGCAGCCTGAGGTCTAATAACAGGGGCAATTCACCCCTCCACTTT. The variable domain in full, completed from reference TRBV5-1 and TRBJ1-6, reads KAGVTQTPRYLIKTRGQQVTLSCSPISGHRSVSWYQQTPGQGLQFLFEYFSETQRNKGNFPGRFSGRQFSNSRSEMNVSTLELGDSALYLCASSLRSNNRGNSPLHFGNGTRLTVT.

The CDR3 here is CSVEERTPGQPQHF. CDR3 DNA sequence: TGCAGCGTTGAAGAGAGGACTCCTGGACAGCCCCAGCATTTT. This chain uses TRBV29-1 with TRBJ1-5; unclear D gene. The CDR3 is 14 amino acids. CDR1 is SQVTM and CDR2 is ANQGSEA in the germline V gene. The V end lost 0 bases, the J end lost 7 bases, and 13 bases lay between the germline ends.

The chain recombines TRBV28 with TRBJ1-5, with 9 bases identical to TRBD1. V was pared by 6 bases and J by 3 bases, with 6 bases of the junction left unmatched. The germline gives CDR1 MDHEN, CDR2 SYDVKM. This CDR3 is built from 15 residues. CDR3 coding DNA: TGTGCCAGCAGACGGACAGGGGCCTTCAATCAGCCCCAGCATTTT. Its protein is CASRRTGAFNQPQHF.

In DNA form, the CDR3 reads TGCGCCAGCAGCCAAGATGACAGATCGAGCTCCTACGAGCAGTACTTC. It yields the protein CASSQDDRSSSYEQYF. V usage is TRBV4-1 and J usage is TRBJ2-7; weak D call: TRBD1 (5 bases). Looked up from germline, CDR1 is MGHRA and CDR2 is YSYEKL. The CDR3 is 16 amino acids. Between the trimmed V and J ends, which lost 0 bases and 0 bases, there was a span of 12 bases.

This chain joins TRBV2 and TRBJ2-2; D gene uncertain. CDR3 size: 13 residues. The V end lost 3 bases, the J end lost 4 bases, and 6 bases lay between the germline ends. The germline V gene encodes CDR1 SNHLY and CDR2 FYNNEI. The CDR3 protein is CASSDRGTGELFF. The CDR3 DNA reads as TGTGCCAGCAGTGACCGCGGCACCGGGGAGCTGTTTTTT.

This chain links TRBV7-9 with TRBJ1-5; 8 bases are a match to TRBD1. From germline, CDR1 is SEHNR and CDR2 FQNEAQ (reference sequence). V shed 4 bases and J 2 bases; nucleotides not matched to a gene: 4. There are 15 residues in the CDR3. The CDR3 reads CASSSAGGGNQPQHF. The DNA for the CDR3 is TGTGCCAGCAGCTCGGCAGGGGGCGGCAATCAGCCCCAGCATTTT.

CDR3: CASSPTSGGKTYEQYF. The CDR3 bases are TGTGCCAGCAGCCCGACTAGCGGGGGGAAAACCTACGAGCAGTACTTC. J is TRBJ2-5 and V is TRBV7-9, with 13 bases aligning to TRBD2. The last part of the DNA fits TRBJ2-7 better; the J call may be wrong. The CDR3 is made up of 16 amino acids. In germline, CDR1 is SEHNR, CDR2 FQNEAQ (reference sequence).

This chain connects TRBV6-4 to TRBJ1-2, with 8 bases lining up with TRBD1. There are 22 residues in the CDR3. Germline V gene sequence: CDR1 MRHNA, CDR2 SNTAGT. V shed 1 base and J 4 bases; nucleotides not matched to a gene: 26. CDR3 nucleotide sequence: TGTGCCAGCAGTGACTTTGAAGGACAGGGAATCAAGGGGCCAGGGGGCGGCTATGGCTACACCTTC. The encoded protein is CASSDFEGQGIKGPGGGYGYTF.

The CDR3, as DNA: TGTGCCACCAGCAAAGACAGGGTACCTCAGCCCCAGCATTTT. Translating gives CATSKDRVPQPQHF. The chain joins TRBV15 to TRBJ1-5, with TRBD1 matching over 7 bases. Germline-derived CDR1 and CDR2 are LNHNV and YYDKDF (reference sequence). J gave up 6 bases and V 4 bases, and 6 bases lay outside the gene matches. This CDR3 contains 14 residues.

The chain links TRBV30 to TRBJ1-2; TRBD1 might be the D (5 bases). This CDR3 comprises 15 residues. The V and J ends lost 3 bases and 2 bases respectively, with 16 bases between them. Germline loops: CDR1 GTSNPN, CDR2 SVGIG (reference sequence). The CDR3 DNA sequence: TGTGCCTGGAGCCTGTGGGGCAGGGAAAACTATGGCTACACCTTC. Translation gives CAWSLWGRENYGYTF.

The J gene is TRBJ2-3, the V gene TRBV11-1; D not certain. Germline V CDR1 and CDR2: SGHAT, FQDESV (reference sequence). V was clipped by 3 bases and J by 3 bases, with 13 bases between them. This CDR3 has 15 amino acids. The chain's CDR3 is CASSFPAGMTDTQYF. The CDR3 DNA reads TGTGCCAGCAGCTTCCCGGCAGGAATGACAGATACGCAGTATTTT.

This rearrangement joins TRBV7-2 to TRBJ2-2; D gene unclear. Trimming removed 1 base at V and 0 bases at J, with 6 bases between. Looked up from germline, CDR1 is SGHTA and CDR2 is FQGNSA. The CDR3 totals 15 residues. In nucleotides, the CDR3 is TGTGCCAGCAGCTTAGGGCAGGCGAACACCGGGGAGCTGTTTTTT. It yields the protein CASSLGQANTGELFF.

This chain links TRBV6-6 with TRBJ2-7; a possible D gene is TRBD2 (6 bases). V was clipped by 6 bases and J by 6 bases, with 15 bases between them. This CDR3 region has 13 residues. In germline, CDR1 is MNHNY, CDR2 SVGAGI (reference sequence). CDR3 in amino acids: CASSGSGGVEQYF. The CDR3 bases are TGTGCCAGCAGCGGGTCGGGCGGGGTCGAGCAGTACTTC.

The CDR3 is CATSAKGQGGNEQFF. The CDR3 coding sequence is TGTGCCACCAGTGCAAAGGGACAGGGGGGCAATGAGCAGTTCTTC. V is TRBV15 and J is TRBJ2-1; 11 positions match TRBD1. The germline V gene encodes CDR1 LNHNV and CDR2 YYDKDF (reference sequence). Trimming took 6 bases from V and 6 from J; bases not matched to a gene: 7. The CDR3 extends over 15 amino acids.

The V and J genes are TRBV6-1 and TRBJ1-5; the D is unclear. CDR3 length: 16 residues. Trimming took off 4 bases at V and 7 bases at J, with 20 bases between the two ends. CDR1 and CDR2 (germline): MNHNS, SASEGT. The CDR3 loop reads CASSARRMGSGQPQHF. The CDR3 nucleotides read TGTGCCAGCAGTGCCCGTAGGATGGGGTCGGGACAGCCCCAGCATTTT.

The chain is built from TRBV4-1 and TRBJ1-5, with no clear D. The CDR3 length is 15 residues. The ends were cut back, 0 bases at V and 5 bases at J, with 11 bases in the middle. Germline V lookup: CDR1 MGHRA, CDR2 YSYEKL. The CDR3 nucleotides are TGCGCCAGCAGCCAAGAGGAGGGATCGTATCAGCCCCAGCATTTT. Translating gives CASSQEEGSYQPQHF.

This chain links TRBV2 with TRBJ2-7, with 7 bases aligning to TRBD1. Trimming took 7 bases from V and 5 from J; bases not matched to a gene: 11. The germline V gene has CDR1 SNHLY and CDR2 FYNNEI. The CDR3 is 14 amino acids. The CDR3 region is CASNLRQGIDEQYF. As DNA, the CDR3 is TGTGCCAGCAATCTTCGACAGGGCATCGACGAGCAGTACTTC.

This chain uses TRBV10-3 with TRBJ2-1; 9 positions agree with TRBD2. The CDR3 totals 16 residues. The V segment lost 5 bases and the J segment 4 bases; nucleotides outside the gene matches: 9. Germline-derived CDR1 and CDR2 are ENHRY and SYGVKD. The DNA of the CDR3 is TGTGCCATCAGTTACAGGACTAGCGAGAGTTACAATGAGCAGTTCTTC. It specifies CAISYRTSESYNEQFF.

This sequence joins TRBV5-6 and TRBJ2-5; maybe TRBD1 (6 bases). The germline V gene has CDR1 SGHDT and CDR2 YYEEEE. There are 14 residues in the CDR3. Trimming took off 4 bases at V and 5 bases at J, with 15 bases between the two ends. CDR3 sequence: CASSRQGQGETQYF. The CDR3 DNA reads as TGTGCCAGCAGCCGTCAGGGGCAGGGGGAGACCCAGTACTTC.

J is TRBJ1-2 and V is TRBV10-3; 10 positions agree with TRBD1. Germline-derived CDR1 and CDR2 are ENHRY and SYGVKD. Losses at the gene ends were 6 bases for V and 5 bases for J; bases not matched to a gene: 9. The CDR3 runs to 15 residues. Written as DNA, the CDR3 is TGTGCCATCAGCCCGGGACAGGGGAAGGGTTATGGCTACACCTTC. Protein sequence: CAISPGQGKGYGYTF.

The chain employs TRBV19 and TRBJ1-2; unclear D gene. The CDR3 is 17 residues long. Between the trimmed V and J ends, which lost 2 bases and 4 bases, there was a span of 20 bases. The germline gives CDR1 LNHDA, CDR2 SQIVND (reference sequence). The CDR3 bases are TGTGCCAGTAGTATACGTCGAGGAGGGAGGGCAAGCTATGGCTACACCTTC. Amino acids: CASSIRRGGRASYGYTF.